In this sample, the clone carrying this T cell receptor (beta chain) turned up many times. Antigen specificity is unknown. Germline CDR1 and CDR2: MNHNY and SVGAGI (reference sequence). The CDR3 runs 14 residues. V gave up 2 bases and J gave up 6 bases, with 11 bases separating them. TCR beta CDR3 regions were amplified from RNA. The TCR CDR3 was amplified in a first-round RT-PCR using the HTBI primer set. TCRdb re-analysed the multiplex PCR reads in MiXCR, keeping a single row per CDR3 protein. The sample has around 450,000 distinct CDR3 sequences; around 14% are singletons. The data derive from a study of T cells in Graves' hyperthyroidism and ophthalmopathy. Findings and limits, study-wide: Among clonotypes expanded in thyroid above 0.001, most were also found in blood.

Every diagnosis used clinical symptoms, serum thyroxine and TRAb, thyroid ultrasound and orbital computed tomography. The chain is built from TRBV6-6 and TRBJ2-1, with TRBD2 as a possible D gene (6 bases). The origin of this receptor is a woman aged 18-29 years with Graves' hyperthyroidism. Sequenced: blood. CDR3 nucleotides: TGTGCCAGCAGTTACGTGGAGGGAGGCAATGAGCAGTTCTTC. Amino acid sequence: CASSYVEGGNEQFF.